One sample yielded the 29 T cell receptor beta chains listed below, sequenced in a study of shared clonotypes between healthy human individuals. Produced via immunoSEQ multiplex PCR; TCRdb's table is partial and in-frame only. Of approximately 2,000,000 clones in the sample, around 92% were seen once. The sequencing sample was made of naive CD4+ T cells from PBMCs. Stated subset: CD45RA+ positively selected. The receptors were gathered from a man aged 18 to 29 in good health. Some clones in this sample may be carry-over from other donors' samples.

The genes are TRBV19 and TRBJ1-5; D not resolved. V was clipped by 5 bases and J by 0 bases, with 29 bases between them. The CDR3 has 21 residues. CDR1 and CDR2 from the germline V gene are LNHDA and SQIVND (reference sequence). The CDR3 bases are TGTGCCAGTAGTTGGGAGACTTCGATCGGAGTCAGGAGTTATAGCAATCAGCCCCAGCATTTT. Residues: CASSWETSIGVRSYSNQPQHF.

V and J are TRBV5-4 and TRBJ2-6; D may correspond to TRBD1 or TRBD2 (5 bases each). The CDR3 covers 16 residues. Germline CDR1 is SGHNT and CDR2 is YYREEE (reference sequence). The ends were cut back, 2 bases at V and 0 bases at J, with 9 bases in the middle. This chain's CDR3 is CASSLPGRSGANVLTF. CDR3 nucleotide sequence: TGTGCCAGCAGCTTACCGGGGCGCTCTGGGGCCAACGTCCTGACTTTC.

This chain links TRBV25-1 with TRBJ2-2; 7 nucleotides agree with TRBD1. The CDR3 extends over 14 amino acids. V shed 3 bases, J shed 9 bases, and the junction held 7 bases outside the gene matches. The V gene's germline CDR1 is MGHDK and CDR2 SYGVNS. The CDR3 spells CASSDNDRDRELFF. In DNA, the CDR3 is TGTGCCAGCAGTGACAACGACAGGGACCGGGAGCTGTTTTTT. Full variable domain (outside the CDR3, taken from reference TRBV25-1 and TRBJ2-2): EADIYQTPRYLVIGTGKKITLECSQTMGHDKMYWYQQDPGMELHLIHYSYGVNSTEKGDLSSESTVSRIRTEHFPLTLESARPSHTSQYLCASSDNDRDRELFFGEGSRLTVL.

This sequence joins TRBV30 and TRBJ2-1; no definite D call. CDR3 length: 14 residues. The V end was cut by 0 bases, the J end by 3 bases, with 9 bases between. Per the germline V gene, CDR1 is GTSNPN and CDR2 is SVGIG (reference sequence). CDR3 bases: TGTGCCTGGAGTGTTTATCAGGTCTACAATGAGCAGTTCTTC. Translated: CAWSVYQVYNEQFF.

The genes are TRBV19 and TRBJ1-5, with D maybe TRBD1 (5 bases). Germline lookup yields CDR1 LNHDA and CDR2 SQIVND (reference sequence). This CDR3 is built from 15 residues. The V and J ends lost 6 bases and 0 bases respectively, with 12 bases between them. CDR3 DNA: TGTGCCAGTAGCAGGAGCAGGGATAGCAATCAGCCCCAGCATTTT. It codes for CASSRSRDSNQPQHF.

The rearrangement joins TRBV28 to TRBJ2-7; TRBD1 matches 8 bases. The germline gives CDR1 MDHEN, CDR2 SYDVKM. This CDR3 comprises 15 residues. The CDR3 DNA reads as TGTGGAATTACGGGGCAGGGGGCTACCTCCTACGAGCAGTACTTC. This encodes CGITGQGATSYEQYF. The whole variable domain, filled in from reference TRBV28 and TRBJ2-7, reads DVKVTQSSRYLVKRTGEKVFLECVQDMDHENMFWYRQDPGLGLRLIYFSYDVKMKEKGDIPEGYSVSREKKERFSLILESASTNQTSMYLCGITGQGATSYEQYFGPGTRLTVT.

This clone was recorded once. The chain carries TRBV5-8 and TRBJ1-4; D is possibly TRBD1 (5 bases). The CDR3 consists of 14 residues. V was cut by 2 bases and J by 7 bases, with 12 bases left in between. Per germline, CDR1 SGHTS and CDR2 YDEGEE. The chain's CDR3 is CASSFDGGVEKLFF. CDR3 DNA sequence: TGTGCCAGCAGCTTTGACGGAGGGGTTGAAAAACTGTTTTTT.

This clone was seen a single time. CDR3 DNA sequence: TGCAGCGTCGCGATAGATACGCAGTATTTT. It is translated as CSVAIDTQYF. V gene TRBV29-1 combines with J gene TRBJ2-3, with D uncertain. The germline V gene has CDR1 SQVTM and CDR2 ANQGSEA. This CDR3 is 10 amino acids long. Trimming removed 6 bases at V and 5 bases at J, with 6 bases between.

The chain couples TRBV18 to TRBJ2-5; D is unclear. V shed 5 bases and J shed 4 bases, with 14 bases lying between them. The CDR3 extends over 14 amino acids. CDR1 and CDR2 (germline): KGHSH, LQKENI. The CDR3 sequence: CASSFRTGLETQYF. CDR3 DNA: TGTGCCAGCTCATTCAGGACGGGTTTAGAGACCCAGTACTTC.

This clone was counted a single time. This rearrangement joins TRBV28 to TRBJ2-2, with TRBD2 matching 12 bases. The V gene end was trimmed by 8 bases and the J gene end by 6 bases; junction bases not matched to a gene: 4. CDR3 length: 14 amino acids. Germline V gives CDR1 MDHEN, CDR2 SYDVKM. The CDR3 is CASWGLAGAGELFF. CDR3 in DNA: TGTGCCAGCTGGGGACTAGCGGGCGCCGGGGAGCTGTTTTTT.

The chain links TRBV5-4 to TRBJ2-4; D is unresolved. CDR1 is SGHNT and CDR2 is YYREEE in the germline V gene (reference sequence). The CDR3 runs 15 residues. V dropped 0 bases and J dropped 6 bases, with 13 bases sitting between them. CDR3 loop: CASSLEVQSGNIQYF. The CDR3 region has the DNA TGTGCCAGCAGCTTGGAGGTTCAGTCCGGAAACATTCAGTACTTC. The entire variable domain, with the rest obtained from reference TRBV5-4 and TRBJ2-4, is as follows: ETGVTQSPTHLIKTRGQQVTLRCSSQSGHNTVSWYQQALGQGPQFIFQYYREEENGRGNFPPRFSGLQFPNYSSELNVNALELDDSALYLCASSLEVQSGNIQYFGAGTRLSVL.

The rearrangement joins TRBV4-2 to TRBJ2-6; no reliable D call. Trimming shortened V by 1 base and J by 0 bases, and 19 bases separated the two germline ends. There are 20 residues in the CDR3. Germline lookup yields CDR1 LGHNA and CDR2 YNFKEQ. The CDR3 spells CASSQARRGPTYSGANVLTF. CDR3 DNA: TGTGCCAGCAGCCAAGCGAGGCGAGGACCCACCTACTCTGGGGCCAACGTCCTGACTTTC.

The J gene is TRBJ1-6, the V gene TRBV9; D not resolved. Germline loops: CDR1 SGDLS, CDR2 YYNGEE. The CDR3 contains 16 residues. Trimming took off 0 bases at V and 9 bases at J, with 16 bases between the two ends. CDR3 coding DNA: TGTGCCAGCAGCGTAGAAGTTGGGGTGAGCGGTTCACCCCTCCACTTT. Its protein is CASSVEVGVSGSPLHF.

This chain uses TRBV29-1 with TRBJ2-3; 10 positions match TRBD2. CDR1 and CDR2 from the germline V gene are SQVTM and ANQGSEA. The CDR3 runs to 16 residues. J gave up 4 bases and V 7 bases, and 14 bases lay outside the gene matches. CDR3 sequence reads: CSAKTSGWREADTQYF. The CDR3 region has the DNA TGCAGCGCCAAGACTAGCGGGTGGCGGGAGGCAGATACGCAGTATTTT.

As for this clone: Other DNA sequences in the sample encode the same CDR3. The chain has TRBV4-1 and TRBJ1-2; maybe TRBD1 (6 bases). Germline V gene lookup returns CDR1 MGHRA and CDR2 YSYEKL. Between the trimmed V and J ends, which lost 0 bases and 3 bases, there was a span of 11 bases. This CDR3 has 15 amino acids. The CDR3 spells CASSQDGRGDYGYTF. In DNA, the CDR3 is TGCGCCAGCAGCCAAGATGGCAGGGGAGACTATGGCTACACCTTC.

The chain couples TRBV18 to TRBJ1-4; possible D gene TRBD1, 6 bases. Deletions cut 4 bases from V and 7 bases from J, with 13 bases between. CDR1 and CDR2 (germline): KGHSH, LQKENI. This CDR3 comprises 14 residues. Here the CDR3 reads CASSQTAGAEKLFF. Written as DNA, the CDR3 is TGTGCCAGCTCACAAACGGCAGGGGCTGAAAAACTGTTTTTT.

Only one count was recorded for this clone. The V and J genes are TRBV5-1 and TRBJ2-7; D might be TRBD1 (5 bases). Trimming took off 4 bases at V and 2 bases at J, with 16 bases between the two ends. Germline-derived CDR1 and CDR2 are SGHRS and YFSETQ. The length of the CDR3 is 15 residues. Written as DNA, the CDR3 is TGCGCCAGCAGCCACGCCCCGGACAACCCCTACGAGCAGTACTTC. It codes for CASSHAPDNPYEQYF.

The rearrangement joins TRBV6-5 to TRBJ2-7, with TRBD2 matching 7 bases. Germline V gene data show CDR1 as MNHEY and CDR2 as SVGAGI. This CDR3 contains 15 residues. Germline trimming cut 0 bases from V and 6 bases from J; bases unmatched to any gene: 8. CDR3 sequence: CASSYSRAGVSEQYF. CDR3 DNA: TGTGCCAGCAGTTACTCGCGGGCGGGAGTCAGCGAGCAGTACTTC.

The rearrangement uses TRBV10-3 and TRBJ1-3; TRBD1 agrees at 8 bases. J gave up 4 bases and V 7 bases, and 9 bases lay outside the gene matches. Germline V gives CDR1 ENHRY, CDR2 SYGVKD. This CDR3 has 15 amino acids. Here the CDR3 reads CAITSDRAIGNTIYF. CDR3 in DNA: TGTGCCATCACCTCGGACAGGGCAATCGGAAACACCATATATTTT.

V is TRBV19 and J is TRBJ1-1, with D uncertain. This CDR3 is 16 amino acids long. Germline loops: CDR1 LNHDA, CDR2 SQIVND (reference sequence). V dropped 5 bases and J dropped 2 bases, with 18 bases sitting between them. The CDR3 bases are TGTGCCAGTAGTTATAGGCCCTTCGACGGAAACACTGAAGCTTTCTTT. This encodes CASSYRPFDGNTEAFF.

The chain joins TRBV4-1 to TRBJ1-2, with 7 bases lining up with TRBD1. CDR1 and CDR2 from the germline V gene are MGHRA and YSYEKL. The CDR3 is 15 amino acids. The V and J ends lost 4 bases and 2 bases, in that order; junction bases with no gene match: 7. In DNA form, the CDR3 reads TGCGCCAGCAGCCGCACAGGGGACCCAAACTATGGCTACACCTTC. Encoded protein: CASSRTGDPNYGYTF.

V gene TRBV6-6 combines with J gene TRBJ2-2, with D possibly TRBD2 on 5 matching bases. Trimming took off 6 bases at V and 6 bases at J, with 14 bases between the two ends. CDR1 and CDR2 from the germline V gene are MNHNY and SVGAGI (reference sequence). CDR3 length equals 14 residues. CDR3: CASRPLEEPGELFF. CDR3 in DNA: TGTGCCAGCAGGCCCCTGGAGGAACCCGGGGAGCTGTTTTTT.

About this clone: The same CDR3 arises from other DNA sequences in this sample as well. The chain is built from TRBV18 and TRBJ2-4; 8 nucleotides line up with TRBD1. The CDR3 runs 16 residues. J gave up 3 bases and V 3 bases, and 7 bases lay outside the gene matches. CDR1 and CDR2 from the germline V gene are KGHSH and LQKENI. The CDR3 sequence: CASSPPGQGGKNIQYF. CDR3 DNA sequence: TGTGCCAGCTCACCGCCCGGACAGGGAGGCAAAAACATTCAGTACTTC.

The rearrangement uses TRBV5-1 and TRBJ2-2; D might be TRBD2 (6 bases). The germline gives CDR1 SGHRS, CDR2 YFSETQ. Trimming pared 1 base from V and 6 bases from J, leaving 19 bases between. The CDR3 totals 17 residues. The CDR3 region has the DNA TGCGCCAGCAGCTTGAGTGGAGGGACCGCCGCCCCCGGGGAGCTGTTTTTT. It encodes CASSLSGGTAAPGELFF.

Points on this clone: In the same sample, other DNA sequences code for this CDR3. V usage is TRBV7-9 and J usage is TRBJ1-3; maybe TRBD1 (6 bases). Trimming removed 4 bases at V and 2 bases at J, with 9 bases between. From germline, CDR1 is SEHNR and CDR2 FQNEAQ (reference sequence). CDR3 length equals 14 residues. CDR3 coding DNA: TGTGCCAGCAGCTCAACAGGGCCTGGAAACACCATATATTTT. It encodes CASSSTGPGNTIYF. The full variable domain, rest sourced from reference TRBV7-9 and TRBJ1-3, is DTGVSQNPRHKITKRGQNVTFRCDPISEHNRLYWYRQTLGQGPEFLTYFQNEAQLEKSRLLSDRFSAERPKGSFSTLEIQRTEQGDSAMYLCASSSTGPGNTIYFGEGSWLTVV.

A remark on this clone: This same CDR3 is encoded by further DNA sequences in the sample. This chain uses TRBV28 with TRBJ1-2, with TRBD1 matching 7 bases. The CDR3 length is 13 residues. Germline CDR1 is MDHEN and CDR2 is SYDVKM. The ends lost 4 bases at V and 5 bases at J; junction bases unmatched: 4. CDR3 DNA sequence: TGTGCCAGCAGTTCAACAGGGGATTATGGCTACACCTTC. It yields the protein CASSSTGDYGYTF.

The table lists this clone with a count of one. The chain recombines TRBV7-3 with TRBJ1-1; D is ambiguous. The CDR3 runs to 14 residues. Germline V gene lookup returns CDR1 SGHTA and CDR2 FQGTGA. V was shortened by 4 bases and J by 2 bases, with 11 bases between the two germline ends. The CDR3 loop is CASSSSVGNTEAFF. Here the CDR3 DNA reads TGTGCCAGCAGCTCGTCCGTTGGAAACACTGAAGCTTTCTTT.

This chain connects TRBV27 to TRBJ1-1; no reliable D call. Germline lookup yields CDR1 MNHEY and CDR2 SMNVEV (reference sequence). The CDR3 spans 14 residues. The V and J ends lost 4 bases and 1 base respectively, with 10 bases between them. The CDR3 here is CASSSAGRNTEAFF. The CDR3 DNA is TGTGCCAGCAGTTCGGCCGGAAGGAACACTGAAGCTTTCTTT.

The J gene is TRBJ2-1, the V gene TRBV27; TRBD2 matches 10 bases. CDR3 length: 16 residues. Trimming at V came to 2 bases and at J to 7 bases, leaving 8 bases not matched to a gene. Germline V gives CDR1 MNHEY, CDR2 SMNVEV (reference sequence). CDR3 in DNA: TGTGCCAGCAGTTTAATCGGACTAGCGGTTGTGAATGAGCAGTTCTTC. Its protein is CASSLIGLAVVNEQFF.